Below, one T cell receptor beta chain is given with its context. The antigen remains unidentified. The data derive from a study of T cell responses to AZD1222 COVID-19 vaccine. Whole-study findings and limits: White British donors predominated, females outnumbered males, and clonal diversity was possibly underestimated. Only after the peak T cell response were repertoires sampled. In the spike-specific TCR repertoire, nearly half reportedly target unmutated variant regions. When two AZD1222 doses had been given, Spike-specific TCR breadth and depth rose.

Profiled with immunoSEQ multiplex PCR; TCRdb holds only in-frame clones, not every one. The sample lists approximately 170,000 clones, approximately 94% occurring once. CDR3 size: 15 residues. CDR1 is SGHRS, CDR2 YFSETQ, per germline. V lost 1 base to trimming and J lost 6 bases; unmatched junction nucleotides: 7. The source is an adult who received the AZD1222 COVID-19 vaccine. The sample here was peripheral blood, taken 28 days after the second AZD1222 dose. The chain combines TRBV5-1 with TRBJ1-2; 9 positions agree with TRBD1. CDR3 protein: CASSLSWDRDDGYTF. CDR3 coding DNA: TGCGCCAGCAGCTTGAGCTGGGACAGGGATGATGGCTACACCTTC.